The 26 T cell receptor beta chains below were found in one sample sequenced in a study of human thymus T cells. The data were produced by immunoSEQ multiplex PCR, yet TCRdb's version contains in-frame clones alone and is incomplete. The sample contains 100,000 to 150,000 clones, around 96% of which appear only once. Corrective heart surgery yielded the resections from which the thymus tissue came. Sequenced material: thymus tissue. The source is a boy younger than two with a congenital heart defect but otherwise immunologically healthy.

DNA of the CDR3: TGCGCCAGCAGCCAAGGAGAAGGGACATTCTATGGCTACACCTTC. Encoded protein: CASSQGEGTFYGYTF. V and J are TRBV4-3 and TRBJ1-2; maybe TRBD1 (6 bases). The CDR3 is 15 amino acids. The ends were cut back, 1 base at V and 4 bases at J, with 13 bases in the middle. Germline CDR1 is LGHNA and CDR2 is YSLEER.

J is TRBJ2-6 and V is TRBV4-3; D gene uncertain. This CDR3 is 17 amino acids long. Trimming stripped 2 bases from V and 1 base from J, with 12 bases between. Germline V gene lookup returns CDR1 LGHNA and CDR2 YSLEER. The DNA for the CDR3 is TGCGCCAGCAGCCAACGGAGAGAACCTTCTGGGGCCAACGTCCTGACTTTC. Amino acid sequence: CASSQRREPSGANVLTF.

V is TRBV10-2 and J is TRBJ2-7; D call uncertain. Trimming left V 7 bases short and J 5 bases short, with 9 bases between. Germline CDR1 and CDR2: WSHSY and SAAADI. This CDR3 has 11 amino acids. The CDR3 DNA sequence: TGCGCCAGCAAATATTTGGACGAGCAGTACTTC. Translating it yields CASKYLDEQYF.

This chain links TRBV7-2 with TRBJ1-2, with 9 bases identical to TRBD1. CDR3 length: 15 residues. The V segment lost 4 bases and the J segment 7 bases; nucleotides outside the gene matches: 10. Germline V gives CDR1 SGHTA, CDR2 FQGNSA. In DNA, the CDR3 is TGTGCCAGCAGCTCCAGACAGGGGGAGGCAGTTGGCTACACCTTC. This gives the protein CASSSRQGEAVGYTF.

The rearrangement uses TRBV6-6 and TRBJ2-6, with D perhaps TRBD1 (6 bases). The germline V and J ends were trimmed by 7 bases and 0 bases, with 13 bases remaining between them. From germline, CDR1 is MNHNY and CDR2 SVGAGI (reference sequence). The CDR3 is 16 amino acids. The CDR3 bases are TGTGCCAGCAACAGGGCACAGAGCTCTGGGGCCAACGTCCTGACTTTC. It yields the protein CASNRAQSSGANVLTF.

The chain joins TRBV27 to TRBJ2-3; the match to TRBD1 covers 7 bases. CDR3 size: 15 residues. Germline CDR1 and CDR2: MNHEY and SMNVEV (reference sequence). V shed 5 bases, J shed 0 bases, and the junction held 5 bases outside the gene matches. This chain's CDR3 is CASSLGQPSTDTQYF. For the CDR3, the DNA is TGTGCCAGCAGTCTGGGACAGCCGAGCACAGATACGCAGTATTTT.

In DNA form, the CDR3 reads TGTGCCTGGAGTGTACGACTAGCGGGGTGGGAGACCCAGTACTTC. Translated, it gives CAWSVRLAGWETQYF. The chain uses TRBV30 and TRBJ2-5; TRBD2 matches at 11 bases. Per germline, CDR1 GTSNPN and CDR2 SVGIG (reference sequence). Losses at the gene ends were 0 bases for V and 5 bases for J; bases not matched to a gene: 5. CDR3 length: 15 residues.

The chain uses TRBV4-1 and TRBJ2-5, with D possibly TRBD2 on 6 matching bases. This CDR3 comprises 17 residues. Trimming removed 0 bases from V and 7 bases from J, with 21 bases in between. Germline lookup yields CDR1 MGHRA and CDR2 YSYEKL. The CDR3 loop reads CASSQDWPGGTSWTQYF. CDR3 bases: TGCGCCAGCAGCCAAGATTGGCCCGGCGGGACGTCATGGACCCAGTACTTC.

The rearrangement uses TRBV4-2 and TRBJ2-5, with D possibly matching TRBD2 (6 bases). The CDR3 runs to 15 residues. Deletions cut 0 bases from V and 1 base from J, with 9 bases between. CDR1 and CDR2 from the germline V gene are LGHNA and YNFKEQ. CDR3 region: CASSQEGGVQETQYF. CDR3 DNA sequence: TGTGCCAGCAGCCAAGAGGGGGGAGTCCAAGAGACCCAGTACTTC.

The chain employs TRBV5-1 and TRBJ2-3; 9 bases line up with TRBD1. The J segment lost 2 bases and the V segment lost 4 bases, leaving 8 bases of the junction unmatched. The length of the CDR3 is 16 residues. Per germline, CDR1 SGHRS and CDR2 YFSETQ. For the CDR3, the DNA is TGCGCCAGCAGCGAACCGGGACAGGGACTCACAGATACGCAGTATTTT. Amino acid sequence: CASSEPGQGLTDTQYF.

The chain is built from TRBV6-6 and TRBJ2-5; the D call may be TRBD1 or TRBD2 (6 bases each). V lost 4 bases to trimming and J lost 7 bases, with 16 bases between them. CDR3 length: 14 amino acids. Germline CDR1 and CDR2: MNHNY and SVGAGI (reference sequence). CDR3 region: CASSWIGGRATQYF. The CDR3 DNA is TGTGCCAGCAGTTGGATCGGGGGCCGCGCGACCCAGTACTTC.

The chain couples TRBV4-1 to TRBJ2-3; 10 nucleotides match TRBD2. The germline gives CDR1 MGHRA, CDR2 YSYEKL. The J segment lost 4 bases and the V segment lost 1 base, leaving 8 bases of the junction unmatched. There are 17 residues in the CDR3. The DNA for the CDR3 is TGCGCCAGCAGCCAAGCCCCAGCGGGGGGGCACCCAGATACGCAGTATTTT. Its protein is CASSQAPAGGHPDTQYF.

This clone was recorded only once. The genes are TRBV4-3 and TRBJ2-2, with 7 nucleotides matching TRBD2. Germline V gene lookup returns CDR1 LGHNA and CDR2 YSLEER. This CDR3 has 18 residues. Trimming removed 0 bases from V and 1 base from J; junction bases left unmatched: 8. CDR3 in amino acids: CASSQDRYSGLNTGELFF. CDR3 sequence (DNA): TGCGCCAGCAGCCAAGATCGGTATAGCGGGCTGAACACCGGGGAGCTGTTTTTT.

This chain links TRBV5-6 with TRBJ1-1; D call uncertain. Germline CDR1 is SGHDT and CDR2 is YYEEEE. The CDR3 covers 13 residues. The V end lost 0 bases, the J end lost 2 bases, and 5 bases lay between the germline ends. DNA of the CDR3: TGTGCCAGCAGCTTGGTTCACAACACTGAAGCTTTCTTT. It codes for CASSLVHNTEAFF.

The chain has TRBV6-5 and TRBJ2-7, with 8 bases matching TRBD1. V gave up 11 bases and J gave up 5 bases; unmatched junction bases: 11. CDR1 and CDR2 (germline): MNHEY, SVGAGI. The CDR3 is 13 amino acids. The CDR3 coding sequence is TGTGCCGCCATCCGGGACAGGCAACACGAGCAGTACTTC. Translation: CAAIRDRQHEQYF.

The chain is built from TRBV5-8 and TRBJ2-2; tentative D call: TRBD2 (6 bases). The germline V and J ends were trimmed by 5 bases and 2 bases, with 16 bases remaining between them. From germline, CDR1 is SGHTS and CDR2 YDEGEE. This CDR3 region has 16 residues. The CDR3 DNA reads as TGTGCCAGCAGTTCCCCGGGACTTAATAACACCGGGGAGCTGTTTTTT. Encoded protein: CASSSPGLNNTGELFF. Full variable domain (missing parts from reference TRBV5-8 and TRBJ2-2): EAGVTQSPTHLIKTRGQQATLRCSPISGHTSVYWYQQALGLGLQFLLWYDEGEERNRGNFPPRFSGRQFPNYSSELNVNALELEDSALYLCASSSPGLNNTGELFFGEGSRLTVL.

The chain uses TRBV10-3 and TRBJ1-2; D not resolved. Trimming took 10 bases from V and 3 from J, leaving 18 bases between them. Per germline, CDR1 ENHRY and CDR2 SYGVKD. The CDR3 runs 14 residues. CDR3 DNA: TGTGCCACTCTAGCAGTTGTTTCGGACTATGGCTACACCTTC. Translated, it gives CATLAVVSDYGYTF.

The chain couples TRBV27 to TRBJ1-2; D gene uncertain. Trimming removed 0 bases at V and 5 bases at J, with 4 bases between. Germline-derived CDR1 and CDR2 are MNHEY and SMNVEV (reference sequence). CDR3 length equals 12 residues. CDR3 protein: CASSLSGYGYTF. Here the CDR3 DNA reads TGTGCCAGCAGTTTATCTGGGTATGGCTACACCTTC.

J is TRBJ2-3 and V is TRBV14; 8 positions match TRBD1. The germline V gene encodes CDR1 SGHDN and CDR2 FVKESK. V was clipped by 4 bases and J by 0 bases; unmatched bases: 3. The CDR3 loop spans 15 amino acids. The CDR3 sequence: CASSPRGQSTDTQYF. Written as DNA, the CDR3 is TGTGCCAGCAGCCCCAGGGGGCAAAGCACAGATACGCAGTATTTT.

The chain links TRBV30 to TRBJ1-6; D not resolved. The V gene's germline CDR1 is GTSNPN and CDR2 SVGIG (reference sequence). Trimming took off 3 bases at V and 3 bases at J, with 6 bases between the two ends. There are 13 residues in the CDR3. For the CDR3, the DNA is TGTGCCTGGAGGCTGGGCTATAATTCACCCCTCCACTTT. Its protein product is CAWRLGYNSPLHF.

The CDR3 region has the DNA TGTGCCAGCATCGAAGGGGCTAGCGGGGACTACGAGCAGTACTTC. Its protein product is CASIEGASGDYEQYF. This chain connects TRBV28 to TRBJ2-7, with 9 bases aligning to TRBD2. The CDR3 contains 15 residues. Trimming cost V 7 bases and J 3 bases; bases outside gene matches: 10. Germline loops: CDR1 MDHEN, CDR2 SYDVKM.

The J gene is TRBJ1-2, the V gene TRBV4-1; D not resolved. This CDR3 spans 15 amino acids. With 1 base removed from V and 5 bases from J, the gap between germline ends came to 14 bases. Germline CDR1 and CDR2: MGHRA and YSYEKL. The DNA of the CDR3 is TGCGCCAGCAGCCAAGTGTCGACAATAACTTATGGCTACACCTTC. Its protein is CASSQVSTITYGYTF.

CDR3 sequence: CASRPTGLAGRTDTQYF. The DNA for the CDR3 is TGTGCCAGCAGACCGACGGGACTAGCGGGGAGGACAGATACGCAGTATTTT. The gene calls are TRBV7-9 and TRBJ2-3, with 13 bases fitting TRBD2. The CDR3 runs to 17 residues. The V and J ends lost 6 bases and 3 bases, in that order; junction bases with no gene match: 9. Germline-derived CDR1 and CDR2 are SEHNR and FQNEAQ (reference sequence).

This rearrangement joins TRBV28 to TRBJ1-2; TRBD1 matches 7 bases. This CDR3 contains 15 residues. Germline V gives CDR1 MDHEN, CDR2 SYDVKM. V gave up 7 bases and J gave up 4 bases; unmatched junction bases: 12. CDR3 sequence reads: CASTAGTVLFYGYTF. The DNA for the CDR3 is TGTGCCAGCACCGCCGGGACAGTCCTTTTCTATGGCTACACCTTC.

Worth noting for this clone: Other DNA sequences in this sample translate to the same CDR3. The chain has TRBV5-4 and TRBJ2-3; 10 bases agree with TRBD2. Per the germline V gene, CDR1 is SGHNT and CDR2 is YYREEE (reference sequence). The CDR3 totals 15 residues. J gave up 3 bases and V 2 bases, and 3 bases lay outside the gene matches. In DNA, the CDR3 is TGTGCCAGCAGCTTACAGCGGGGGGGTACAGATACGCAGTATTTT. This translates into CASSLQRGGTDTQYF.

The chain uses TRBV7-2 and TRBJ2-3, with 8 positions matching TRBD2. The CDR3 sequence is 15 residues long. Germline assignment: CDR1 SGHTA and CDR2 FQGNSA. J gave up 10 bases and V 4 bases, and 13 bases lay outside the gene matches. The CDR3 DNA follows: TGTGCCAGCAGCTCGGGCGGGGGGCCCCCTTATCCGCAGTATTTT. Translated: CASSSGGGPPYPQYF.